The 10 T cell receptor beta chains given below trace back to one sample, sequenced in a study of T cells in Graves' hyperthyroidism and ophthalmopathy. What was amplified from RNA transcripts were TCR beta CDR3 regions. Researchers ran a first-round RT-PCR on the TCR CDR3 using the HTBI primer set. TCRdb processed the multiplex PCR reads anew with MiXCR; each CDR3 protein has one entry. Of around 720,000 distinct CDR3 sequences in the sample, about a third were seen once. The material sequenced was blood. These receptors all stem from a woman aged 40 to 50 with Graves' hyperthyroidism.

This clonotype came up once. One end of the junction does not line up with germline, which may come from a read error. The CDR3 DNA follows: TGCAGTGCTAGCCCCCCTCTGGGGGATTCACCCCACCACTTT. Its translation: CSASPPLGDSPHHF. V usage is TRBV20-1 and J usage is TRBJ1-6; tentatively, D is TRBD1 (5 bases). The CDR3 length is 14 residues. CDR1 is DFQATT and CDR2 is SNEGSKA in the germline V gene (reference sequence).

This clonotype was counted only a few times. CDR3 DNA sequence: TGTGCCAGCAGGGGAGCCGGGGACTATGGCTACACCTTC. Translation: CASRGAGDYGYTF. The J gene is TRBJ1-2, the V gene TRBV6-1; unclear D gene. Trimming took 6 bases from V and 3 from J, leaving 11 bases between them. This CDR3 region has 13 residues. Germline V gene sequence: CDR1 MNHNS, CDR2 SASEGT.

The table lists this clonotype with a few counts. The chain is built from TRBV25-1 and TRBJ2-7; possibly TRBD1 for D (6 bases). Germline V gene sequence: CDR1 MGHDK, CDR2 SYGVNS. Trimming took 5 bases from V and 5 from J, leaving 16 bases between them. The CDR3 spans 14 residues. CDR3: CASSFTGSGNEQYF. CDR3 DNA sequence: TGTGCCAGCAGTTTTACAGGGTCAGGAAACGAGCAGTACTTC.

This clonotype was seen repeatedly, ten times or more. The gene calls are TRBV5-6 and TRBJ1-6, with D possibly matching TRBD1 (5 bases). The CDR3 length is 15 residues. Germline V gene lookup returns CDR1 SGHDT and CDR2 YYEEEE. V shed 4 bases and J shed 8 bases, with 16 bases lying between them. CDR3 protein: CASSAAGTPDSPLHF. The CDR3 DNA reads as TGTGCCAGCAGCGCAGCCGGGACTCCGGATTCACCCCTCCACTTT.

The rearrangement joins TRBV5-1 to TRBJ1-3; tentatively, D is TRBD1 (5 bases). The CDR3 extends over 15 amino acids. CDR1 and CDR2 from the germline V gene are SGHRS and YFSETQ. Deletions cut 1 base from V and 0 bases from J, with 8 bases between. CDR3 sequence: CASSLRGGSGNTIYF. In DNA form, the CDR3 reads TGCGCCAGCAGCTTGCGGGGCGGCTCTGGAAACACCATATATTTT.

As to this clonotype: A much larger clone is a single base away; this may be a read error. The V call is TRBV20-1, the J call TRBJ2-7, with 7 bases lining up with TRBD1. CDR3 length: 13 amino acids. Germline V gene sequence: CDR1 DFQATT, CDR2 SNEGSKA (reference sequence). V shed 3 bases, J shed 0 bases, and the junction held 2 bases outside the gene matches. Here the CDR3 reads CSARTGSSYEQYF. CDR3 nucleotide sequence: TGCAGTGCTAGGACAGGGAGCTCCTACGAGCAGTACTTC.

This chain joins TRBV30 and TRBJ1-1; no definite D call. Trimming stripped 0 bases from V and 2 bases from J, with 19 bases between. Per germline, CDR1 GTSNPN and CDR2 SVGIG (reference sequence). CDR3 size: 17 residues. Here the CDR3 reads CAWSVQNPRTSNTEAFF. The CDR3 DNA sequence: TGTGCCTGGAGTGTCCAGAATCCCCGCACTTCTAACACTGAAGCTTTCTTT.

On this clonotype: This CDR3 is missing its conserved last phenylalanine or tryptophan, likely due to a read error. The J gene is TRBJ1-5, the V gene TRBV6-1; 7 positions agree with TRBD1. V trimming: 2 bases; J trimming: 0 bases; junction bases outside the gene matches: 7. Germline lookup yields CDR1 MNHNS and CDR2 SASEGT. The CDR3 is made up of 17 amino acids. Here the CDR3 DNA reads TGTGCCAGCAGTGAATACAGGGGCGCTTATAGCAATCAGCCCCAGCATTTG. Its protein product is CASSEYRGAYSNQPQHL.

This clonotype was seen a handful of times. CDR3 region: CASSLDSSNTEAFF. CDR3 DNA sequence: TGCGCCAGCAGCTTGGACAGTTCGAACACTGAAGCTTTCTTT. The chain employs TRBV5-1 and TRBJ1-1, with unresolved D. Trimming left V 0 bases short and J 1 base short, with 7 bases between. Germline V gene data show CDR1 as SGHRS and CDR2 as YFSETQ. This CDR3 comprises 14 residues.

This clonotype was observed at least ten times. The chain links TRBV7-2 to TRBJ2-2; 8 nucleotides match TRBD1. This CDR3 spans 13 amino acids. Germline V gene sequence: CDR1 SGHTA, CDR2 FQGNSA. J was trimmed by 4 bases and V by 8 bases; bases with no gene match: 3. Written as DNA, the CDR3 is TGTGCCAGCCGGACAGGGACCACCGGGGAGCTGTTTTTT. Translating gives CASRTGTTGELFF.